This T cell receptor beta chain was found in a study of shared clonotypes between healthy human individuals. Study context: The study enrolled two women and a few men aged 18 to 49. Per-donor plates numbered three CD4 naive, three CD4 memory, two CD8 naive and one CD8 memory.

Germline V CDR1 and CDR2: SGDLS, YYNGEE. Trimming removed 4 bases from V and 8 bases from J, with 13 bases in between. The CDR3 is 13 residues long. An assay was performed, and its level was deep. Per the study methods: Filtering differed since immunoSEQ provided only junctions, with no quality scores. Profiling relied on immunoSEQ multiplex PCR, and the TCRdb table lists in-frame clones only, not all of them. The V and J calls and clone size come from that table; D and trimming were worked out from the DNA. This sample has some 1.5 million clones, with roughly 98% found just once. The chain has TRBV9 and TRBJ2-4; possibly TRBD2 for D (5 bases). The specimen was naive CD4+ T cells sorted from blood. Sample subset: CD45RA+ positively selected. The TCR was taken from a man younger than 40 in good health. The chain's CDR3 is CASSPDGVHIQYF. The CDR3 bases are TGTGCCAGCAGCCCAGACGGGGTACACATTCAGTACTTC.